Below, one TCR beta chain is given with its context. Its antigen is still unknown. The validation cohort, a group of roughly 120 subjects, included the donors and was separate from the roughly 670-subject first cohort. This sample was taken from a study of cytomegalovirus exposure and HLA in healthy donors. Germline lookup yields CDR1 LNHDA and CDR2 SQIVND (reference sequence). The CDR3 has 13 residues. J lost 3 bases, V lost 7 bases, and 5 bases had no gene match. Sequenced by immunoSEQ multiplex PCR; TCRdb stores in-frame clones only, minus some. This sample carries roughly 300,000 clones, about nine tenths of them seen once, and the ten largest clones take 0.95% to 1.5%. Study conclusions and caveats: The classifier reportedly diagnosed cytomegalovirus status with high sensitivity and specificity.

The source material was PBMCs. The receptor comes from a woman in her thirties in good health and CMV-seropositive. The J gene is TRBJ2-7, the V gene TRBV19, with 8 bases that match TRBD1. CDR3 sequence reads: CASKRGQGYEQYF. In DNA, the CDR3 is TGTGCCAGTAAGCGCGGACAGGGCTACGAGCAGTACTTC.